This entry concerns a single T cell receptor (beta chain). The antigen is unknown. One end of the junction is discordant with germline, which a read error may explain. This sample also contains other DNA sequences that code for the same CDR3. Germline V lookup: CDR1 SGHRS, CDR2 YFSETQ. This CDR3 contains 18 residues. The entry originates in a study of T cells after posttransplantation cyclophosphamide. TCRdb keeps only in-frame clones here, not all; method: immunoSEQ multiplex PCR. In the table there are roughly 8,500 clones, nearly 90% of which are singletons. General study points: Tissue-infiltrating T cells from skin or gut overlapped little with blood T cells. Recipient CMV seropositivity and CMV reactivation strongly tracked TRB clonality.

The chain couples TRBV5-1 to TRBJ1-6; 7 bases align to TRBD1. This TCR was sampled from a woman aged 55-69 years in good health, CMV-negative, and a related stem cell transplant donor. The sequenced material came from memory CD4+ T cells sorted from PBMCs. Here the CDR3 reads CASSSKGQQYSNNSPLHF. The CDR3 DNA reads as TGCGCCAGCAGCTCAAAGGGACAGCAATACTCAAATAATTCCCCCCTCCACTTT.